The 32 T cell receptor beta chains below all came from one sample that was sequenced in a study of shared clonotypes between healthy human individuals. Profiled with immunoSEQ multiplex PCR; TCRdb holds only in-frame clones, not every one. The data hold roughly 2,300,000 clones, with around 93% observed a single time. Specimen: naive CD4+ T cells from PBMCs. Subset: CD45RA+ positively selected. These TCRs come from a man between 18 and 29 years old in good health. Some clones in this sample may be carry-over from other donors' samples.

The rearrangement links TRBV7-3 to TRBJ2-1; TRBD2 matches 10 bases. The CDR3 contains 15 residues. Germline V lookup: CDR1 SGHTA, CDR2 FQGTGA. The trim removed 6 bases at V and 4 bases at J, leaving 6 bases unmatched. CDR3 bases: TGTGCCAGCAGTAGGAGACTAGCGGGTTACAATGAGCAGTTCTTC. It translates to CASSRRLAGYNEQFF.

The rearrangement joins TRBV5-5 to TRBJ1-2, with D perhaps TRBD1 (5 bases). Per the germline V gene, CDR1 is SGHKS and CDR2 is YYEKEE (reference sequence). V dropped 2 bases and J dropped 4 bases, with 12 bases sitting between them. The CDR3 is made up of 14 amino acids. The CDR3 protein is CASSFRGNGYGYTF. The CDR3 DNA sequence: TGTGCCAGCAGCTTTCGGGGGAACGGCTATGGCTACACCTTC.

The chain is built from TRBV5-1 and TRBJ2-1, with D unresolved. The CDR3 sequence is 16 residues long. CDR1 SGHRS and CDR2 YFSETQ come from the germline V gene. V gave up 0 bases and J gave up 9 bases, with 19 bases separating them. Here the CDR3 DNA reads TGCGCCAGCAGCTTGGACAAGACACTAAAAAACCTTGAGCAGTTCTTC. This sequence encodes CASSLDKTLKNLEQFF.

As concerns this clone: Other DNA sequences in this specimen translate into the identical CDR3. The V gene is TRBV11-2, the J gene TRBJ1-4; 8 positions agree with TRBD1. Germline CDR1 SGHAT, CDR2 FQNNGV. After removal of 5 bases from V and 0 bases from J, the junction contained 2 bases not matched to a gene. The CDR3 totals 15 residues. For the CDR3, the DNA is TGTGCCAGCAGCCCAGGGGGCTCAACTAATGAAAAACTGTTTTTT. Amino acids: CASSPGGSTNEKLFF.

This clone was recorded a few times. The chain uses TRBV5-1 and TRBJ1-1; D unresolved. Germline loops: CDR1 SGHRS, CDR2 YFSETQ. This CDR3 is built from 14 residues. V was trimmed by 5 bases and J by 2 bases, leaving 13 bases between them. The CDR3 here is CASRAEEVNTEAFF. The CDR3 coding sequence is TGCGCCAGCAGAGCCGAAGAGGTAAACACTGAAGCTTTCTTT. Looking up the rest from reference TRBV5-1 and TRBJ1-1 gives the full variable domain: KAGVTQTPRYLIKTRGQQVTLSCSPISGHRSVSWYQQTPGQGLQFLFEYFSETQRNKGNFPGRFSGRQFSNSRSEMNVSTLELGDSALYLCASRAEEVNTEAFFGQGTRLTVV.

The count of this clone is one. The sample has other DNA sequences that encode this CDR3 too. The CDR3 region has the DNA TGTGCCAGCTCACGTACTAGCGGTTCCTACAATGAGCAGTTCTTC. This codes for CASSRTSGSYNEQFF. The rearrangement links TRBV18 to TRBJ2-1; TRBD2 agrees at 8 bases. Trimming cost V 4 bases and J 1 base; bases outside gene matches: 3. This CDR3 comprises 15 residues. In germline, CDR1 is KGHSH, CDR2 LQKENI.

The rearrangement links TRBV2 to TRBJ2-4; possibly TRBD2 for D (5 bases). Trimming took off 8 bases at V and 10 bases at J, with 12 bases between the two ends. This CDR3 is 11 amino acids long. Germline values: CDR1 SNHLY, CDR2 FYNNEI. The CDR3 DNA sequence: TGTGCCAGCGGGGAGACATCTATTCAGTACTTC. Its protein product is CASGETSIQYF.

The chain recombines TRBV5-4 with TRBJ2-1, with D maybe TRBD1 (6 bases). The ends were cut back, 0 bases at V and 5 bases at J, with 12 bases in the middle. This CDR3 region has 15 residues. Germline V lookup: CDR1 SGHNT, CDR2 YYREEE (reference sequence). Here the CDR3 reads CASSLGQGLDNEQFF. The CDR3 bases are TGTGCCAGCAGCTTGGGTCAGGGGCTAGACAATGAGCAGTTCTTC.

This clone was found once. This specimen includes other DNA sequences encoding the same CDR3. This sequence joins TRBV28 and TRBJ2-7; no definite D call. The CDR3 covers 12 residues. V was shortened by 6 bases and J by 7 bases, with 13 bases between the two germline ends. CDR1 is MDHEN and CDR2 is SYDVKM in the germline V gene. The CDR3 DNA is TGTGCCAGCAGCCTACTTCCCCGGGAGCAGTACTTC. This translates into CASSLLPREQYF.

This chain connects TRBV6-5 to TRBJ2-3; no definite D call. V lost 4 bases to trimming and J lost 2 bases, with 7 bases between them. The CDR3 runs to 13 residues. Per germline, CDR1 MNHEY and CDR2 SVGAGI. The CDR3: CASSSIYTDTQYF. For the CDR3, the DNA is TGTGCCAGCAGTTCCATATACACAGATACGCAGTATTTT.

The chain has TRBV4-2 and TRBJ2-5; 12 nucleotides match TRBD2. The CDR3 is 17 residues long. Germline V gene data show CDR1 as LGHNA and CDR2 as YNFKEQ. The ends lost 4 bases at V and 5 bases at J; junction bases unmatched: 11. CDR3 region: CASSLGLAGSAGETQYF. As DNA, the CDR3 is TGTGCCAGCAGCCTCGGACTAGCGGGATCAGCCGGTGAGACCCAGTACTTC.

This chain joins TRBV18 and TRBJ2-1, with a possible D match to TRBD2 (6 bases). The CDR3 runs to 15 residues. CDR1 and CDR2 from the germline V gene are KGHSH and LQKENI. Trimming stripped 3 bases from V and 7 bases from J, with 16 bases between. This CDR3 reads CASSPMGGGINEQFF. The CDR3 coding sequence is TGTGCCAGCTCACCCATGGGAGGCGGCATTAATGAGCAGTTCTTC. Based on the CDR3 plus reference TRBV18 and TRBJ2-1, the full variable domain is NAGVMQNPRHLVRRRGQEARLRCSPMKGHSHVYWYRQLPEEGLKFMVYLQKENIIDESGMPKERFSAEFPKEGPSILRIQQVVRGDSAAYFCASSPMGGGINEQFFGPGTRLTVL.

This clone was recorded only once. The V call is TRBV6-6, the J call TRBJ1-3; 7 nucleotides line up with TRBD1. After removal of 9 bases from V and 1 base from J, the junction contained 9 bases not matched to a gene. The CDR3 spans 15 residues. Germline assignment: CDR1 MNHNY and CDR2 SVGAGI (reference sequence). CDR3 amino acids: CASKLGQTSGNTIYF. In DNA, the CDR3 is TGTGCCAGTAAACTGGGACAGACATCTGGAAACACCATATATTTT.

The chain combines TRBV7-9 with TRBJ2-1; 8 nucleotides line up with TRBD2. The CDR3 sequence is 16 residues long. Per germline, CDR1 SEHNR and CDR2 FQNEAQ (reference sequence). Losses at the gene ends were 4 bases for V and 3 bases for J; bases not matched to a gene: 8. CDR3 DNA: TGTGCCAGCAGCTCAACAGCGGGAGTTGACTACAATGAGCAGTTCTTC. This codes for CASSSTAGVDYNEQFF.

The chain carries TRBV7-2 and TRBJ2-5, with a weak D call TRBD1 (6 bases). Looked up from germline, CDR1 is SGHTA and CDR2 is FQGNSA. The CDR3 consists of 17 residues. Trimming shortened V by 1 base and J by 1 base, and 16 bases separated the two germline ends. The CDR3 reads CASSLVQLGASQETQYF. CDR3 nucleotides: TGTGCCAGCAGCTTAGTCCAACTGGGGGCTAGCCAAGAGACCCAGTACTTC. Filled out from reference TRBV7-2 and TRBJ2-5, the complete variable domain reads GAGVSQSPSNKVTEKGKDVELRCDPISGHTALYWYRQSLGQGLEFLIYFQGNSAPDKSGLPSDRFSAERTGGSVSTLTIQRTQQEDSAVYLCASSLVQLGASQETQYFGPGTRLLVL.

V and J are TRBV18 and TRBJ1-1, with D unresolved. V was clipped by 5 bases and J by 4 bases, with 8 bases between them. Germline CDR1 KGHSH, CDR2 LQKENI. The CDR3 runs 12 residues. CDR3 sequence (DNA): TGTGCCAGCTCAGCCATCGGCACTGAAGCTTTCTTT. Its translation: CASSAIGTEAFF.

This sequence joins TRBV5-1 and TRBJ2-1; D may be TRBD1 or TRBD2 (5 bases each). The V and J ends lost 1 base and 9 bases respectively, with 14 bases between them. Germline loops: CDR1 SGHRS, CDR2 YFSETQ. The CDR3 has 14 amino acids. CDR3 residues: CASSLSPGTGEQFF. In nucleotides, the CDR3 is TGCGCCAGCAGCTTGAGTCCCGGGACGGGTGAGCAGTTCTTC.

The chain has TRBV6-6 and TRBJ2-1; D may match TRBD1 or TRBD2 (5 bases each). Per germline, CDR1 MNHNY and CDR2 SVGAGI (reference sequence). The CDR3 runs to 16 residues. V dropped 2 bases and J dropped 8 bases, with 19 bases sitting between them. DNA of the CDR3: TGTGCCAGCAGTTACCAAGCCCCCGGGGCCCTGGATGAGCAGTTCTTC. Its protein is CASSYQAPGALDEQFF.

The V call is TRBV27, the J call TRBJ2-1, with D perhaps TRBD1 (5 bases). Germline lookup yields CDR1 MNHEY and CDR2 SMNVEV (reference sequence). Trimming removed 7 bases at V and 8 bases at J, with 9 bases between. The CDR3 runs 11 residues. The CDR3 nucleotides read TGTGCCAGCAATGGGGCAGATGAGCAGTTCTTC. It encodes CASNGADEQFF.

For this clone: The same CDR3 can be traced to other DNA sequences in this sample. J is TRBJ2-7 and V is TRBV14; perhaps D is TRBD1 or TRBD2 (5 bases each). With 0 bases removed from V and 2 bases from J, the gap between germline ends came to 8 bases. Germline lookup yields CDR1 SGHDN and CDR2 FVKESK. The CDR3 is 14 amino acids. The CDR3 DNA reads as TGTGCCAGCAGCCAAGATCTGGGACCCTACGAGCAGTACTTC. Amino acid sequence: CASSQDLGPYEQYF.

A remark on this clone: This sample includes further DNA sequences coding for the same CDR3. The chain carries TRBV9 and TRBJ2-1; TRBD2 agrees at 7 bases. From germline, CDR1 is SGDLS and CDR2 YYNGEE. The junction had 6 bases not matched to a gene; V was cut back by 0 bases and J by 0 bases. This CDR3 comprises 17 residues. The CDR3 sequence: CASSVGLAESSYNEQFF. The CDR3 coding sequence is TGTGCCAGCAGCGTAGGGCTAGCGGAGAGCTCCTACAATGAGCAGTTCTTC.

There are a few counts of this clone. Within the sample, other DNA sequences also encode this same CDR3. V usage is TRBV28 and J usage is TRBJ1-2, with D possibly TRBD1 on 6 matching bases. V gave up 2 bases and J gave up 4 bases, with 11 bases separating them. CDR3 length equals 14 residues. Germline assignment: CDR1 MDHEN and CDR2 SYDVKM. The CDR3 loop reads CASSLLGASYGYTF. CDR3 bases: TGTGCCAGCAGTTTACTGGGGGCGAGCTATGGCTACACCTTC.

V usage is TRBV5-8 and J usage is TRBJ2-4; the match to TRBD1 covers 11 bases. The CDR3 has 18 residues. The V segment lost 3 bases and the J segment 2 bases; nucleotides outside the gene matches: 10. Germline V gene data show CDR1 as SGHTS and CDR2 as YDEGEE. CDR3 DNA sequence: TGTGCCAGCAGCTCGGACAGGGGGCTTTGGTTAACCAAAAACATTCAGTACTTC. Amino acid sequence: CASSSDRGLWLTKNIQYF.

The chain couples TRBV7-8 to TRBJ2-5; D may be TRBD1 (6 bases). V lost 4 bases to trimming and J lost 1 base, with 10 bases between them. The CDR3 is made up of 14 amino acids. The germline CDR1 and CDR2 sequences are SGHVS and FQNEAQ. The CDR3 nucleotides read TGTGCCAGCAGCTCTGGACAGCTCCAAGAGACCCAGTACTTC. Its translation: CASSSGQLQETQYF.

The V and J genes are TRBV11-1 and TRBJ2-5; D tentatively fits TRBD1 or TRBD2 (5 bases each). Trimming stripped 3 bases from V and 4 bases from J, with 9 bases between. CDR1 and CDR2 from the germline V gene are SGHAT and FQDESV (reference sequence). There are 13 residues in the CDR3. The CDR3 nucleotides are TGTGCCAGCAGCTTCGGGGCAGGAGAGACCCAGTACTTC. Translating it yields CASSFGAGETQYF. Full variable domain (outside the CDR3, taken from reference TRBV11-1 and TRBJ2-5): EAEVAQSPRYKITEKSQAVAFWCDPISGHATLYWYRQILGQGPELLVQFQDESVVDDSQLPKDRFSAERLKGVDSTLKIQPAELGDSAMYLCASSFGAGETQYFGPGTRLLVL.

The chain has TRBV4-1 and TRBJ1-1; perhaps TRBD1 as D (6 bases). The V gene lost 0 bases and the J gene lost 0 bases, with 14 bases spanning the gap. Germline V gene lookup returns CDR1 MGHRA and CDR2 YSYEKL. The CDR3 extends over 17 amino acids. CDR3 DNA: TGCGCCAGCAGCCAAGATGGAAACAGGGTCATGAACACTGAAGCTTTCTTT. The encoded protein is CASSQDGNRVMNTEAFF.

This clone came up once. CDR3: CASSLVAGGWSEQFF. DNA of the CDR3: TGTGCCAGCAGCTTGGTAGCGGGAGGGTGGAGTGAGCAGTTCTTC. V and J are TRBV9 and TRBJ2-1; 11 nucleotides line up with TRBD2. V lost 4 bases to trimming and J lost 9 bases; unmatched junction nucleotides: 9. The CDR3 is 15 residues long. Per the germline V gene, CDR1 is SGDLS and CDR2 is YYNGEE.

With respect to this clone: The sample contains more than one DNA sequence encoding this CDR3. The genes are TRBV6-1 and TRBJ2-7, with 10 bases lining up with TRBD1. Germline lookup yields CDR1 MNHNS and CDR2 SASEGT. Unmatched junction bases numbered 1, after V lost 4 bases and J lost 1 base. The CDR3 has 14 amino acids. CDR3 sequence reads: CASSVGQGSYEQYF. For the CDR3, the DNA is TGTGCCAGCAGTGTGGGACAGGGGTCCTACGAGCAGTACTTC.

The J gene is TRBJ1-1, the V gene TRBV5-1; D remains unclear. CDR1 is SGHRS, CDR2 YFSETQ, per germline. V lost 5 bases and J lost 0, with 8 bases in between. The length of the CDR3 is 13 residues. CDR3 in amino acids: CASRTQLNTEAFF. The CDR3 DNA follows: TGCGCCAGCAGAACACAGCTGAACACTGAAGCTTTCTTT.

The rearrangement uses TRBV28 and TRBJ2-7, with TRBD2 matching over 8 bases. The trim removed 8 bases at V and 0 bases at J, leaving 9 bases unmatched. Germline V lookup: CDR1 MDHEN, CDR2 SYDVKM. The CDR3 is 15 residues long. Here the CDR3 DNA reads TGTGCCAGCTACGCCCGGACTAGCCTCTCCTACGAGCAGTACTTC. Its protein is CASYARTSLSYEQYF.

This chain connects TRBV6-5 to TRBJ1-4, with 7 bases matching TRBD1. V lost 2 bases, J lost 7 bases, and 4 bases stayed unmatched. CDR3 length: 14 amino acids. Per the germline V gene, CDR1 is MNHEY and CDR2 is SVGAGI. CDR3 nucleotides: TGTGCCAGCAGTTACGGGACAGTGGGTGAAAAACTGTTTTTT. Translating gives CASSYGTVGEKLFF.

The rearrangement links TRBV7-2 to TRBJ2-5; 9 bases agree with TRBD2. The CDR3 sequence is 17 residues long. V was clipped by 1 base and J by 5 bases; unmatched bases: 11. Germline V lookup: CDR1 SGHTA, CDR2 FQGNSA. The CDR3 loop reads CASSLVFGGRAGETQYF. CDR3 DNA: TGTGCCAGCAGCTTAGTTTTTGGCGGGAGGGCCGGGGAGACCCAGTACTTC.